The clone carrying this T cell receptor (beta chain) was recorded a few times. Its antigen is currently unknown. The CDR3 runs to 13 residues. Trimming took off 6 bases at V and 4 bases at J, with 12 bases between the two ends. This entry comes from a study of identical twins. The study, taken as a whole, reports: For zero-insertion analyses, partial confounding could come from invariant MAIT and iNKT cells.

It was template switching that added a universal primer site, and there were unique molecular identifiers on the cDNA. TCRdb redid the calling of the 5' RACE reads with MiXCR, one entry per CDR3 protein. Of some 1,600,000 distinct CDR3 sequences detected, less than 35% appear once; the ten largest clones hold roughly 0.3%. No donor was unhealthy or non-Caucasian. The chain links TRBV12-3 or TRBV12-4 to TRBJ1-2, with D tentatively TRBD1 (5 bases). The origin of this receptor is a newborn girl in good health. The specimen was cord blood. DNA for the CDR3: TGTGCCAGCAGCAACACAGGCGCCTATGGCTACACCTTC. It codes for CASSNTGAYGYTF.